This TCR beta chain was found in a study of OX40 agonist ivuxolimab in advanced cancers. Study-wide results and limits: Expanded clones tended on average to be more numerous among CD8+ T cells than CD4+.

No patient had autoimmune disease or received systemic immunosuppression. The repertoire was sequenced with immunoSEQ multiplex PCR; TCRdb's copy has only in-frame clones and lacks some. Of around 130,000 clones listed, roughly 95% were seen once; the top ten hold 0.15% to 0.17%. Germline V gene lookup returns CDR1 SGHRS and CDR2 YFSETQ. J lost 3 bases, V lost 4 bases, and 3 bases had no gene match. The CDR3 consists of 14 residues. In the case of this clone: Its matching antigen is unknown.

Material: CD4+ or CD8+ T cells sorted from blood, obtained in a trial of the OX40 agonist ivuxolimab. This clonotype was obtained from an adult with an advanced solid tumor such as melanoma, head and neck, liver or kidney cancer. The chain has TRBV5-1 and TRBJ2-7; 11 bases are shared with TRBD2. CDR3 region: CASSPGLAGYEQYF. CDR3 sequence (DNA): TGCGCCAGCAGCCCCGGACTAGCGGGCTACGAGCAGTACTTC.